The present T cell receptor beta chain was sequenced within a study of blood T cell repertoires in COVID-19. Study overall: COVID-19 samples from acute and convalescent phases originated in the United States, Italy and Spain. PBMCs, B-cell-depleted T cells, or T cells were the source of the cDNA or gDNA that made up the material.

Clones were sequenced by immunoSEQ multiplex PCR, and TCRdb holds only the in-frame ones, with some missing. The sample yields about 140,000 clones, around 83% seen once. The Seattle patients joined while their infection was active and were tracked longitudinally afterward. The sequence derives from a man aged 25-45 years with COVID-19, enrolled during active disease. The source material was peripheral blood.

CDR3 sequence: CASSQDRGQGSYEQYF. Written as DNA, the CDR3 is TGCGCCAGCAGCCAAGATAGGGGACAGGGGTCCTACGAGCAGTACTTC. V and J are TRBV4-1 and TRBJ2-7; 10 bases fit TRBD1. V shed 0 bases, J shed 1 base, and the junction held 3 bases outside the gene matches. The V gene's germline CDR1 is MGHRA and CDR2 YSYEKL. The CDR3 totals 16 residues.